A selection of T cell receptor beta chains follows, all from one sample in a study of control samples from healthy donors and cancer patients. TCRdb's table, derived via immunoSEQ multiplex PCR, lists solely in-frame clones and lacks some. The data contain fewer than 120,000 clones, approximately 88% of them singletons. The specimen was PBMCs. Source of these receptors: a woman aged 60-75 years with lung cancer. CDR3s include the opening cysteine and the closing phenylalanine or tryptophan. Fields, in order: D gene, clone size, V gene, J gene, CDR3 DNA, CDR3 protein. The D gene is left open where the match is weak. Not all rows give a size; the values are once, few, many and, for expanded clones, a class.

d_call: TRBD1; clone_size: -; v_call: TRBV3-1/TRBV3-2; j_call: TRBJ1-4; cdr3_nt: TGTGCCAGCAGCCAAGGCGACAGGGATCGGAGGTCTAATGAAAAACTGTTTTTT; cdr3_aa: CASSQGDRDRRSNEKLFF
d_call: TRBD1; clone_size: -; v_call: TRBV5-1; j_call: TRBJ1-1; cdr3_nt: TGCGCCAGCAGCTCAACGGGACAGGGAAACACTGAAGCTTTCTTT; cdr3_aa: CASSSTGQGNTEAFF
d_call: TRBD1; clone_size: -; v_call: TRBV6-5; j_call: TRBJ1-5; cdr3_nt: TGTGCCAGCAGTCGGGACAGGGCTAATCAGCCCCAGCATTTT; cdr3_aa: CASSRDRANQPQHF
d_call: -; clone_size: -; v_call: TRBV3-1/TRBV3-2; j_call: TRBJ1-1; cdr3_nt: TGTGCCAGCAGCCAAGAGAGAGTGAACACTGAAGCTTTCTTT; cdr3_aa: CASSQERVNTEAFF
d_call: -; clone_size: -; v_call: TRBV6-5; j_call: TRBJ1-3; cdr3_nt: TGTGCCAGCATGTGGACAGCGGGAAACACCATATATTTT; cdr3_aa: CASMWTAGNTIYF
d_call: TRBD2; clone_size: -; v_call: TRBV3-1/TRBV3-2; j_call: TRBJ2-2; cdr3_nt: TGTGCCAGCAGCCAAGAGGCGTCCCTAGCGGGAGCGGGAAACACCGGGGAGCTGTTTTTT; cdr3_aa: CASSQEASLAGAGNTGELFF
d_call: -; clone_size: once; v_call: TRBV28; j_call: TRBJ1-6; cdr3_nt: TGTGCCAGCGTTGCACACCCTAATTCACCCCTCCACTTT; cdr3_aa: CASVAHPNSPLHF
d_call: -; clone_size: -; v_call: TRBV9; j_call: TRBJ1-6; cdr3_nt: TGTGCCAGCAGCGTAGTTGGGGGCGATAATTCACCCCTCCACTTT; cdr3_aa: CASSVVGGDNSPLHF
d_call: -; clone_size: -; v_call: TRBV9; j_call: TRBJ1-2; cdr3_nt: TGTGCCAGCAGTGTAAACTATGGCTACACCTTC; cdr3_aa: CASSVNYGYTF
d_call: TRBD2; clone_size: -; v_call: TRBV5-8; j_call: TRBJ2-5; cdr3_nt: TGTGCCAGCAGCTCGCGACTAGCGGGGTTCCAAGAGACCCAGTACTTC; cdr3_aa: CASSSRLAGFQETQYF
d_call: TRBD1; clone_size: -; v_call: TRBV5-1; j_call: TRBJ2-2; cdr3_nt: TGCGCCAGCAGCTTAATGACAGGGCGGAACACCGGGGAGCTGTTTTTT; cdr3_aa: CASSLMTGRNTGELFF
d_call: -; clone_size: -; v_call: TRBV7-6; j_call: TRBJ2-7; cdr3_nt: TGTGCCAGCAGCTTAGATTCCGGGACCCCTTACGAGCAGTACTTC; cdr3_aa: CASSLDSGTPYEQYF
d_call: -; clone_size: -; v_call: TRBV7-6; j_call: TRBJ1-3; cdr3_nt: TGTGCCAGCAGCTATGGGGTTACTGGAAACACCATATATTTT; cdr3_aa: CASSYGVTGNTIYF
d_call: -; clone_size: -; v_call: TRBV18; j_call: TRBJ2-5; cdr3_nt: TGTGCCAGCTCACCGGGGGAGACCCAGTACTTC; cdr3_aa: CASSPGETQYF
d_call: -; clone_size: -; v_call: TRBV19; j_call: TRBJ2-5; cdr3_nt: TGTGCCAGTAGTATAGATCCCCCGAGTAGCGTAGGAACGAAAGAGACCCAGTACTTC; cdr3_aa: CASSIDPPSSVGTKETQYF
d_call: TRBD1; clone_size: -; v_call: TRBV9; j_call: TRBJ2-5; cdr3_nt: TGTGCCAGCAGCACCAGGACAGGGGTGGAAGAGACCCAGTACTTC; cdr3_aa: CASSTRTGVEETQYF
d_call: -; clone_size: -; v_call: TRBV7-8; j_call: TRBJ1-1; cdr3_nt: TGTGCCAGCAGCCAGCTTGGGTTCCCTGAAGCTTTCTTT; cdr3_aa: CASSQLGFPEAFF
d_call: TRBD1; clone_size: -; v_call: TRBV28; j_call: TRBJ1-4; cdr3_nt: TGTGCCAGCAGTATGGCAGGGGGCCGGGATGAAAAACTGTTTTTT; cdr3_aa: CASSMAGGRDEKLFF
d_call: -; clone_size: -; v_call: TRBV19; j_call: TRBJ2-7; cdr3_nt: TGTGCCAGTAGTTTAGGGAGGTCCTACGAGCAGTACTTC; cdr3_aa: CASSLGRSYEQYF
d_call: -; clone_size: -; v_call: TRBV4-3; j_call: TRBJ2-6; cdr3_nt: TGCGCCAGCAGTTCCCACCAGGGCTCTGGGGCCAACGTCCTGACTTTC; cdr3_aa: CASSSHQGSGANVLTF
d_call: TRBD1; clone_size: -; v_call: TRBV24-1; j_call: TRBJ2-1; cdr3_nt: TGTGCCACCAGTGAGGCAGGGACAGGGATTTACAATGAGCAGTTCTTC; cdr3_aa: CATSEAGTGIYNEQFF
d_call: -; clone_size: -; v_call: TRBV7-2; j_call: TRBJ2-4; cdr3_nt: TGTGCCAGCAGAGACCGCCTAGGCATTCAGTACTTC; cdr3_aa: CASRDRLGIQYF
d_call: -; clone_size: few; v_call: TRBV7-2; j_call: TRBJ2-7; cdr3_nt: TGTGCCAGCAGCTCACAGAGGACGGCGGAGCAGTACTTC; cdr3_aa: CASSSQRTAEQYF
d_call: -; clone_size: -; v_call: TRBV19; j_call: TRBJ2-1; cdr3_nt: TGTGCCAGTAGCCAAGGGTACAATGAGCAGTTCTTC; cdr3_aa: CASSQGYNEQFF
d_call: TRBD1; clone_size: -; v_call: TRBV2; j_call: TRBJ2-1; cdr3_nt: TGTGCCAGCAGTGAACAGGGGGCCCGCTCCTACAATGAGCAGTTCTTC; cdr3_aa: CASSEQGARSYNEQFF
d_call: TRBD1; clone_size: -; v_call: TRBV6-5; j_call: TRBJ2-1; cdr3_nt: TGTGCCAGCAGTTACTCGAGGACAGGGTACAATGAGCAGTTCTTC; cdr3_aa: CASSYSRTGYNEQFF
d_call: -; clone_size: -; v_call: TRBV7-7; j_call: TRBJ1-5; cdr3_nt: TGTGCTAGCAGCTTAGAGAGGCAGGGCGGCAATCAGCCCCAGCATTTT; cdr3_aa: CASSLERQGGNQPQHF
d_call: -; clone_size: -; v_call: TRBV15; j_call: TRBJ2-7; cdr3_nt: TGTGCCACCAGCTCTCCGACCGGGGGAAAGCAGTACTTC; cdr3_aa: CATSSPTGGKQYF
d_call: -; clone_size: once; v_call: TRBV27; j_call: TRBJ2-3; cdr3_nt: TGTGCCAGCAGTCTTCACCTCCAGGGCGCCCTAAGCACAGATACGCAGTATTTT; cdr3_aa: CASSLHLQGALSTDTQYF
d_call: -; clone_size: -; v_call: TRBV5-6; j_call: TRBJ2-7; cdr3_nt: TGTGCCAGCAGCTTGGTTACGACAGTCTACGAGCAGTACTTC; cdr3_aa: CASSLVTTVYEQYF
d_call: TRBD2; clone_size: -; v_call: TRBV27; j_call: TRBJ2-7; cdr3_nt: TGTGCCAGCAGTTTATCACATAGCGGGCCCTACGAGCAGTACTTC; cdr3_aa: CASSLSHSGPYEQYF
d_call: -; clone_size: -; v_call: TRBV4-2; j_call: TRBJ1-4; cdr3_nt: TGTGCCAGCAGCCATGATGCGGACAGCCGTAATGAAAAACTGTTTTTT; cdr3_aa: CASSHDADSRNEKLFF
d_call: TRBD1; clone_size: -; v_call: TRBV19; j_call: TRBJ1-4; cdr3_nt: TGTGCCAGTAGTACCTACAGGGGGCGACTGAAAGAAAAACTGTTTTTT; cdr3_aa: CASSTYRGRLKEKLFF
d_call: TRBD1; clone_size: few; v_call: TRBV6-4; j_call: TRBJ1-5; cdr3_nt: TGTGCCAGCCAGGGGGCCCATAGCAATCAGCCCCAGCATTTT; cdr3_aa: CASQGAHSNQPQHF
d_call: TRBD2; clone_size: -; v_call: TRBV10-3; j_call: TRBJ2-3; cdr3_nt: TGTGCCATCAGTCAATCTCCGGGACTAGCGGGCCCTAGCACAGATACGCAGTATTTT; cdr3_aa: CAISQSPGLAGPSTDTQYF
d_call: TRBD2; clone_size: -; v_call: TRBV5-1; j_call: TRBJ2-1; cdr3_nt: TGCGCCAGCAGCTCCGGGACTAGCGGGGCCTCCAATGAGCAGTTCTTC; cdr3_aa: CASSSGTSGASNEQFF